Listed below are T cell receptor beta chains from one sample, sequenced in a study of OX40 agonist ivuxolimab in advanced cancers. Assay: immunoSEQ multiplex PCR; the TCRdb copy retains only in-frame clones and omits some. Of about 33,000 clones detected, around 80% appear once; the ten largest clones hold about 24%. Sequencing used CD4+ or CD8+ T cells sorted from blood, obtained in a trial of the OX40 agonist ivuxolimab. The receptor set was obtained from an adult with an advanced solid tumor such as melanoma, head and neck, liver or kidney cancer. Each CDR3 is given with its conserved first and last residue. D genes are given only for firm matches. The size entry is marked missing in some rows and otherwise reads once, few, many or a size class.

d_gene	abundance	len	v_gene	j_gene	CDR3nt	CDR3aa
-	-	15	TRBV19	TRBJ1-5	TGTGCCAGTAGTATGGTGGGAGGGTTGGGACAGCCCCAGCATTTT	CASSMVGGLGQPQHF
-	-	15	TRBV7-8	TRBJ1-1	TGTGCCAGCAGGCCCCTCGGGCGGTCAGGCACTGAAGCTTTCTTT	CASRPLGRSGTEAFF
-	-	15	TRBV11-3	TRBJ2-3	TGTGCCAGCAGCTTCCACGGGGGACCCACAGATACGCAGTATTTT	CASSFHGGPTDTQYF
TRBD1	-	15	TRBV5-1	TRBJ2-3	TGCGCCAGCACCCGACAGACAGGGAGCACAGATACGCAGTATTTT	CASTRQTGSTDTQYF
-	-	12	TRBV18	TRBJ1-1	TGTGCCAGCGCAGGGGACCGCACTGAAGCTTTCTTT	CASAGDRTEAFF
TRBD2	-	16	TRBV2	TRBJ2-7	TGTGCCAGCAGTGTGGGTGGTCTAGCGGGGTTCTACGAGCAGTACTTC	CASSVGGLAGFYEQYF
TRBD1	-	16	TRBV5-5	TRBJ1-2	TGTGCCAGCAGCCCGGACAGGGGGCGAAACTACTATGGCTACACCTTC	CASSPDRGRNYYGYTF
TRBD1	few	14	TRBV6-5	TRBJ1-2	TGTGCCAGCAGTCCCGGGACAGCATCCTATGGCTACACCTTC	CASSPGTASYGYTF
-	-	13	TRBV7-9	TRBJ2-2	TGTGCCTACCGGACAGCGAACACCGGGGAGCTGTTTTTT	CAYRTANTGELFF
-	-	12	TRBV28	TRBJ2-2	TGTGCCAGCACGCTGAACACCGGGGAGCTGTTTTTT	CASTLNTGELFF
-	-	14	TRBV28	TRBJ1-2	TGTGCCAGCAGTTTCGCGAACGCCTGGGGGTTTTACACCTTC	CASSFANAWGFYTF
-	-	15	TRBV6-5	TRBJ1-5	TGTGCCAGCAGTCCGCGGGACGGATTTAATCAGCCCCAGCATTTT	CASSPRDGFNQPQHF
TRBD1	-	15	TRBV18	TRBJ2-5	TGTGCCAGCTCACCTACCGTAGGGGGCAGGCAGACCCAGTACTTC	CASSPTVGGRQTQYF
-	-	15	TRBV5-5	TRBJ1-2	TGTGCCAGCAGCTTGATTTGGGAGGGGAACTATGGCTACACCTTC	CASSLIWEGNYGYTF
-	-	13	TRBV2	TRBJ2-3	TGTGCCAGCAGTGGGGGCGAGGGGGGCACGCAGTATTTT	CASSGGEGGTQYF
-	-	13	TRBV2	TRBJ1-2	TGTGCCAGCAGTGGCGGGCGCGGCTATGGCTACACCTTC	CASSGGRGYGYTF
-	-	13	TRBV7-3	TRBJ2-3	TGTGCCAGCAGCCCCCAGAGCACAGATACGCAGTATTTT	CASSPQSTDTQYF
TRBD1	-	15	TRBV6-5	TRBJ1-1	TGTGCCAGCAGCCACAGGGGGGCAGGTAGCACTGAAGCTTTCTTT	CASSHRGAGSTEAFF
-	-	15	TRBV4-1	TRBJ1-2	TGCGCCAGCAGCCAAGGGTTGGAACAGAACTATGGCTACACCTTC	CASSQGLEQNYGYTF
-	-	12	TRBV29-1	TRBJ2-3	TGCAGCGCCGCCTCGGACGGTGATACGCAGTATTTT	CSAASDGDTQYF
-	-	16	TRBV2	TRBJ1-1	TGTGCCAGCAGATCGGAGATGGGGCTCGCGGGGACTGAAGCTTTCTTT	CASRSEMGLAGTEAFF
-	-	14	TRBV28	TRBJ2-5	TGTGCCAGCAGTTTCTCAATAGCGGTAGAGACCCAGTACTTC	CASSFSIAVETQYF
-	-	11	TRBV5-3	TRBJ2-7	TGTGCCAGCAGCCGGATGAGCGAGCAGTACTTC	CASSRMSEQYF
-	-	15	TRBV27	TRBJ2-1	TGTGCCAGCAGCGGTCAGTGGGGGGCAGATAATGAGCAGTTCTTC	CASSGQWGADNEQFF
-	-	12	TRBV7-2	TRBJ2-3	TGTGCCAGCAGTTCCGCCGCAGATACGCAGTATTTT	CASSSAADTQYF
-	-	13	TRBV5-1	TRBJ2-4	TGCGCCAGCAGCTGGGGAAACAAAAACATTCAGTACTTC	CASSWGNKNIQYF
-	few	15	TRBV6-6	TRBJ2-1	TGTGCCAGCAGTTACGGGCAGGGGGGGTACAATGAGCAGTTCTTC	CASSYGQGGYNEQFF
-	-	14	TRBV5-6	TRBJ1-6	TGTGCCAGCAGCTTCAGGGGTCTAAATTCACCCCTCCACTTT	CASSFRGLNSPLHF
TRBD1	-	16	TRBV6-1	TRBJ1-1	TGTGCCAGCAGTGAACCCGTCAGGGGGCTGAACACTGAAGCTTTCTTT	CASSEPVRGLNTEAFF